This is a list of T cell receptor beta chains from one sample in a study of blood T cell repertoires in COVID-19. Produced via immunoSEQ multiplex PCR; TCRdb's table is partial and in-frame only. The table includes about 140,000 clones, about 81% detected once. What was sequenced was peripheral blood. These receptors came from a woman of 80 years or more with acute or convalescent COVID-19. CDR3s include the opening cysteine and the closing phenylalanine or tryptophan. The order of the fields is clone size, V gene, D gene, J gene, CDR3 protein, CDR3 DNA. The D gene is left open where the match is weak. For some rows the clone size is stated as once, few or many, or as a class when expanded; others skip it.

clone_size: -
v_call: TRBV7-2
d_call: TRBD1
j_call: TRBJ1-4
cdr3_aa: CASSLGARGYEKLFF
cdr3_nt: TGTGCCAGCAGCTTAGGTGCCAGGGGGTATGAAAAACTGTTTTTT

clone_size: -
v_call: TRBV2
d_call: TRBD2
j_call: TRBJ2-3
cdr3_aa: CASSGTSLLGDTQYF
cdr3_nt: TGTGCCAGCAGTGGGACTAGCCTCTTAGGGGATACGCAGTATTTT

clone_size: -
v_call: TRBV4-2
d_call: TRBD2
j_call: TRBJ2-5
cdr3_aa: CASSHPFFQTSGIQETQYF
cdr3_nt: TGTGCCAGCAGCCACCCCTTTTTCCAGACTAGCGGGATACAAGAGACCCAGTACTTC

clone_size: -
v_call: TRBV28
d_call: -
j_call: TRBJ2-4
cdr3_aa: CASSFRAKNIQYF
cdr3_nt: TGTGCCAGCAGTTTCCGGGCCAAAAACATTCAGTACTTC

clone_size: -
v_call: TRBV2
d_call: TRBD1
j_call: TRBJ1-3
cdr3_aa: CASRRTGDGNTIYF
cdr3_nt: TGTGCCAGCAGGAGAACAGGGGATGGAAACACCATATATTTT

clone_size: -
v_call: TRBV28
d_call: -
j_call: TRBJ2-3
cdr3_aa: CASSRGTSTDTQYF
cdr3_nt: TGTGCCAGCAGTCGGGGGACTAGCACAGATACGCAGTATTTT

clone_size: -
v_call: TRBV2
d_call: -
j_call: TRBJ1-6
cdr3_aa: CASSVVTVSSYNSPLHF
cdr3_nt: TGTGCCAGCAGTGTGGTGACAGTGAGCTCCTATAATTCACCCCTCCACTTT

clone_size: -
v_call: TRBV28
d_call: -
j_call: TRBJ1-2
cdr3_aa: CATKGLIGKSYGYTF
cdr3_nt: TGTGCCACCAAGGGTCTAATCGGGAAGAGCTATGGCTACACCTTC

clone_size: -
v_call: TRBV11-3
d_call: -
j_call: TRBJ2-3
cdr3_aa: CASSWGAITDTQYF
cdr3_nt: TGTGCCAGCAGCTGGGGAGCGATCACAGATACGCAGTATTTT

clone_size: few
v_call: TRBV28
d_call: -
j_call: TRBJ1-1
cdr3_aa: CASSLNRLGNMNTEAFF
cdr3_nt: TGTGCCAGCAGTTTGAATCGGCTCGGGAACATGAACACTGAAGCTTTCTTT

clone_size: -
v_call: TRBV5-1
d_call: TRBD1
j_call: TRBJ1-1
cdr3_aa: CASSLTGQENTEAFF
cdr3_nt: TGCGCCAGCAGCTTGACCGGACAGGAGAACACTGAAGCTTTCTTT

clone_size: -
v_call: TRBV5-6
d_call: TRBD2
j_call: TRBJ2-1
cdr3_aa: CASSLLAGETDNEQFF
cdr3_nt: TGTGCCAGCAGCTTGCTAGCGGGAGAAACGGACAATGAGCAGTTCTTC

clone_size: few
v_call: TRBV28
d_call: TRBD2
j_call: TRBJ2-7
cdr3_aa: CASSAGSIGRAGGEQYF
cdr3_nt: TGTGCCAGCAGTGCCGGGTCCATCGGGAGGGCCGGAGGAGAGCAGTACTTC

clone_size: -
v_call: TRBV28
d_call: -
j_call: TRBJ2-5
cdr3_aa: CASSFSPVSGQYF
cdr3_nt: TGTGCCAGCAGTTTTAGCCCTGTCAGCGGCCAGTACTTC

clone_size: -
v_call: TRBV5-6
d_call: -
j_call: TRBJ1-1
cdr3_aa: CASSRKPGRSTEAFF
cdr3_nt: TGTGCCAGCAGCAGAAAACCGGGAAGGAGCACTGAAGCTTTCTTT

clone_size: -
v_call: TRBV5-1
d_call: -
j_call: TRBJ2-3
cdr3_aa: CASIKQPASTDTQYF
cdr3_nt: TGCGCCAGCATTAAGCAACCCGCGAGCACAGATACGCAGTATTTT

clone_size: once
v_call: TRBV5-1
d_call: TRBD1
j_call: TRBJ2-5
cdr3_aa: CASSFLSGQGSETQYF
cdr3_nt: TGCGCCAGCAGCTTCCTTTCGGGACAGGGGTCAGAGACCCAGTACTTC

clone_size: -
v_call: TRBV15
d_call: TRBD2
j_call: TRBJ2-1
cdr3_aa: CATSRRTSGSPNEQFF
cdr3_nt: TGTGCCACCAGCAGACGTACTAGCGGGAGTCCAAATGAGCAGTTCTTC